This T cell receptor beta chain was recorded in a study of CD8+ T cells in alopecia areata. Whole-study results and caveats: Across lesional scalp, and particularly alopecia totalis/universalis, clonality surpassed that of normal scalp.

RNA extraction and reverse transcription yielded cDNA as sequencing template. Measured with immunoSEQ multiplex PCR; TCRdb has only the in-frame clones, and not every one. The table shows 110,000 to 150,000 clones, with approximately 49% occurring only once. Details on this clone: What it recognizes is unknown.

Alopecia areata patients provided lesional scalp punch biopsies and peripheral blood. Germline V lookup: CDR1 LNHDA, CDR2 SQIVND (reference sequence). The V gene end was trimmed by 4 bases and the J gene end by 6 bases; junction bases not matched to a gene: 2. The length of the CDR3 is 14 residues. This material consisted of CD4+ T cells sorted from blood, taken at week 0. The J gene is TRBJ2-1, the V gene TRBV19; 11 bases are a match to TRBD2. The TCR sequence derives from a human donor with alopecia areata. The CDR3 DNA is TGTGCCAGTAGTAGTAGCGGGAGGGCCAATGAGCAGTTCTTC. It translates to CASSSSGRANEQFF.